A single sample is the source of the 9 T cell receptor beta chains below, sequenced in a study of regulatory T cells in long-lasting Graves disease. Construction of TCR beta libraries relied on iRepertoire HTBI primers and on Arm-PCR targeting CDR3 regions. A single record per CDR3 protein comes from TCRdb applying MiXCR to the multiplex PCR reads. Found here are around 450,000 distinct CDR3 sequences, 15% of them singletons; the top ten hold approximately 8%. The time point was: newly diagnosed GD, antithyroid drugs for less than 3 months. The TCR library was made from RNA extracted from PBMCs. This same sample was also taken into another study, of T cells in Graves' hyperthyroidism and ophthalmopathy.

The sequencing used peripheral blood mononuclear cells (PBMCs), collected at new diagnosis, from a patient treated with antithyroid drugs. The receptors here all came from a woman aged 40 to 49 with Graves disease.

This clonotype was seen ten or more times. This chain links TRBV27 with TRBJ2-1, with a weak D call TRBD1 (6 bases). This CDR3 is built from 13 residues. Per germline, CDR1 MNHEY and CDR2 SMNVEV (reference sequence). Trimming removed 10 bases at V and 0 bases at J, with 10 bases between. This CDR3 reads CATEGGSYNEQFF. The CDR3 DNA is TGTGCCACGGAAGGGGGCTCCTACAATGAGCAGTTCTTC.

The sample holds a few counts of this clonotype. This chain uses TRBV6-1 with TRBJ2-1; 7 bases fit TRBD2. The CDR3 totals 15 residues. V trimming: 7 bases; J trimming: 2 bases; junction bases outside the gene matches: 8. The V gene's germline CDR1 is MNHNS and CDR2 SASEGT. CDR3 sequence reads: CASTRSGTTYNEQFF. CDR3 coding DNA: TGTGCCAGCACCCGATCCGGGACTACCTACAATGAGCAGTTCTTC.

This clonotype was observed at least ten times. The chain carries TRBV28 and TRBJ2-1, with a weak D call TRBD2 (6 bases). The V gene's germline CDR1 is MDHEN and CDR2 SYDVKM. The ends were cut back, 3 bases at V and 9 bases at J, with 15 bases in the middle. This CDR3 has 14 residues. The CDR3 DNA is TGTGCCAGCAGTTTCTTACTAGGGACTGGTGAGCAGTTCTTC. It codes for CASSFLLGTGEQFF.

In this sample, this clonotype turned up many times. V gene TRBV7-2 combines with J gene TRBJ2-7; TRBD1 is a possible D gene (6 bases). V lost 5 bases to trimming and J lost 1 base, with 15 bases between them. CDR3 length equals 15 residues. CDR1 and CDR2 (germline): SGHTA, FQGNSA. In DNA form, the CDR3 reads TGTGCCAGCAGCCCCCGGACAGATACGTCCTACGAGCAGTACTTC. As protein: CASSPRTDTSYEQYF.

Ten or more counts support this clonotype. The rearrangement uses TRBV7-2 and TRBJ2-5, with 10 bases fitting TRBD2. Germline CDR1 reads SGHTA; CDR2 reads FQGNSA. The length of the CDR3 is 15 residues. V shed 6 bases, J shed 0 bases, and the junction held 4 bases outside the gene matches. The DNA for the CDR3 is TGTGCCAGCAGGCCGACTAGCGGGTACCAAGAGACCCAGTACTTC. Its protein product is CASRPTSGYQETQYF. Using reference TRBV7-2 and TRBJ2-5 for the parts outside the CDR3, the full variable domain is GAGVSQSPSNKVTEKGKDVELRCDPISGHTALYWYRQSLGQGLEFLIYFQGNSAPDKSGLPSDRFSAERTGGSVSTLTIQRTQQEDSAVYLCASRPTSGYQETQYFGPGTRLLVL.

This clonotype was picked up many times. The V call is TRBV27, the J call TRBJ1-4; D is uncertain. The V end lost 3 bases, the J end lost 6 bases, and 14 bases lay between the germline ends. The CDR3 loop spans 15 amino acids. From germline, CDR1 is MNHEY and CDR2 SMNVEV (reference sequence). The chain's CDR3 is CASSLHGRRDEKLFF. The CDR3 coding sequence is TGTGCCAGCAGTTTGCACGGGAGGCGTGATGAAAAACTGTTTTTT.

The table lists this clonotype with many counts. The V call is TRBV9, the J call TRBJ1-1; TRBD1 is a possible D gene (5 bases). This CDR3 region has 16 residues. V lost 0 bases to trimming and J lost 1 base, with 13 bases between them. From germline, CDR1 is SGDLS and CDR2 YYNGEE. As DNA, the CDR3 is TGTGCCAGCAGCGTAGTGGCAGGGAGGGAGAACACTGAAGCTTTCTTT. This codes for CASSVVAGRENTEAFF.

Ten or more counts support this clonotype. The V and J genes are TRBV12-5 and TRBJ1-5, with 7 nucleotides matching TRBD1. CDR3 size: 15 residues. The junction had 7 bases not matched to a gene; V was cut back by 1 base and J by 7 bases. Germline CDR1 reads LGHNT; CDR2 reads FRNRAP. The CDR3 loop is CASGLGQGESQPQHF. The CDR3 nucleotides are TGTGCTAGTGGTTTGGGACAGGGTGAGAGCCAGCCCCAGCATTTT.

As for this clonotype: The junction does not match germline at one end; this may be a read error. The J gene is TRBJ2-1, the V gene TRBV7-7; D remains ambiguous. Germline V CDR1 and CDR2: SSHAT, FNYEAQ (reference sequence). This CDR3 comprises 16 residues. CDR3: CASSLASRPPNNEQFF. In DNA, the CDR3 is TGTGCTAGCAGCTTAGCCAGTCGACCCCCGAACAATGAGCAGTTCTTC.